The 23 T cell receptor beta chains presented below share a single source sample, sequenced in a study of blood T cell repertoires in COVID-19. The protocol was immunoSEQ multiplex PCR, while the TCRdb copy is restricted to in-frame clones and leaves out a portion. Found here are a few hundred thousand clones, around 80% of them singletons; the top ten hold approximately 1.3%. Sequenced material: peripheral blood. These receptors originate from a woman aged 40 to 50 who had recovered from COVID-19.

The V gene is TRBV7-8, the J gene TRBJ2-6; the match to TRBD1 covers 9 bases. This CDR3 region has 18 residues. Per the germline V gene, CDR1 is SGHVS and CDR2 is FQNEAQ. The V and J ends lost 3 bases and 4 bases, in that order; junction bases with no gene match: 10. Written as DNA, the CDR3 is TGTGCCAGCAGCTTCCGGGACAGGGAACCTTCCGGGGCCAACGTCCTGACTTTC. Translated: CASSFRDREPSGANVLTF.

This chain links TRBV7-6 with TRBJ2-3, with 13 bases identical to TRBD2. CDR1 and CDR2 from the germline V gene are SGHVS and FNYEAQ. The CDR3 is 16 residues long. With 3 bases clipped from V and 4 bases from J, the junction kept 4 bases outside the gene matches. CDR3 in DNA: TGTGCCAGCAGCTTCTTTACTAGCGGGGGGGCAGATACGCAGTATTTT. This sequence encodes CASSFFTSGGADTQYF.

This clone was observed a single time. This rearrangement joins TRBV5-5 to TRBJ2-2; possibly TRBD1 for D (6 bases). V was cut by 1 base and J by 7 bases, with 11 bases left in between. CDR1 and CDR2 (germline): SGHKS, YYEKEE (reference sequence). CDR3 size: 14 residues. CDR3 coding DNA: TGTGCCAGCAGCTTGTTGGGGGCCAGCGGGGAGCTGTTTTTT. Encoded protein: CASSLLGASGELFF.

Points on this clone: Distinct nucleotide sequences in the sample also encode this CDR3. CDR3 sequence reads: CASSLPGQGSGELFF. CDR3 bases: TGCGCCAGCAGCTTGCCCGGACAGGGTTCCGGGGAGCTGTTTTTT. The chain couples TRBV5-1 to TRBJ2-2, with 8 bases identical to TRBD1. J gave up 6 bases and V 1 base, and 5 bases lay outside the gene matches. The CDR3 consists of 15 residues. Germline V CDR1 and CDR2: SGHRS, YFSETQ.

The chain couples TRBV28 to TRBJ2-2, with D possibly being TRBD2 (5 bases). Looked up from germline, CDR1 is MDHEN and CDR2 is SYDVKM. The germline V and J ends were trimmed by 4 bases and 6 bases, with 9 bases remaining between them. The CDR3 loop spans 13 amino acids. The CDR3 DNA is TGTGCCAGCAGTTCAACTAGTCCCGGGGAGCTGTTTTTT. It codes for CASSSTSPGELFF. Variable domain in full (rest from reference TRBV28 and TRBJ2-2): DVKVTQSSRYLVKRTGEKVFLECVQDMDHENMFWYRQDPGLGLRLIYFSYDVKMKEKGDIPEGYSVSREKKERFSLILESASTNQTSMYLCASSSTSPGELFFGEGSRLTVL.

The chain is built from TRBV20-1 and TRBJ1-2; D call uncertain. The V end was cut by 5 bases, the J end by 7 bases, with 8 bases between. The length of the CDR3 is 10 residues. Germline V gene sequence: CDR1 DFQATT, CDR2 SNEGSKA (reference sequence). CDR3 loop: CSARLGGYTF. CDR3 nucleotide sequence: TGCAGTGCTCGACTAGGTGGCTACACCTTC.

Here the CDR3 reads CASSHGLAGGQETQYF. The CDR3 DNA reads as TGTGCCAGCAGCCACGGACTAGCGGGGGGACAAGAGACCCAGTACTTC. The gene calls are TRBV27 and TRBJ2-5; 14 bases agree with TRBD2. J gave up 2 bases and V 6 bases, and 5 bases lay outside the gene matches. The CDR3 totals 16 residues. Germline values: CDR1 MNHEY, CDR2 SMNVEV (reference sequence).

The V call is TRBV29-1, the J call TRBJ2-7; weak D call: TRBD1 (5 bases). Trimming removed 4 bases from V and 2 bases from J, with 9 bases in between. This CDR3 has 12 residues. The germline V gene has CDR1 SQVTM and CDR2 ANQGSEA. CDR3 nucleotide sequence: TGCAGCGTTGTTGTAGGGGCCTACGAGCAGTACTTC. Translation: CSVVVGAYEQYF.

This chain connects TRBV28 to TRBJ1-2; 9 bases map to TRBD1. There are 16 residues in the CDR3. V was pared by 8 bases and J by 3 bases, with 13 bases of the junction left unmatched. Germline CDR1 reads MDHEN; CDR2 reads SYDVKM. In DNA form, the CDR3 reads TGTGCCAGCTCTCCGGGACAGGGTAGAGTGGACTATGGCTACACCTTC. This translates into CASSPGQGRVDYGYTF.

In DNA, the CDR3 is TGTGCCATCAGCGGACAGGGGGATCAGCCCCAGCATTTT. The encoded protein is CAISGQGDQPQHF. The chain links TRBV10-3 to TRBJ1-5; 10 bases line up with TRBD1. Germline CDR1 and CDR2: ENHRY and SYGVKD. This CDR3 spans 13 amino acids. V lost 6 bases, J lost 5 bases, and 1 base stayed unmatched.

V usage is TRBV27 and J usage is TRBJ2-7; 9 nucleotides agree with TRBD2. The ends lost 4 bases at V and 1 base at J; junction bases unmatched: 8. Germline V gene sequence: CDR1 MNHEY, CDR2 SMNVEV (reference sequence). The CDR3 has 16 residues. The CDR3: CASSSLGLAQSYEQYF. CDR3 nucleotides: TGTGCCAGCAGTTCCCTCGGACTAGCGCAGTCCTACGAGCAGTACTTC.

The chain is built from TRBV5-1 and TRBJ2-7, with 11 positions matching TRBD1. The CDR3 contains 14 residues. Germline V gene lookup returns CDR1 SGHRS and CDR2 YFSETQ. The ends lost 4 bases at V and 3 bases at J; junction bases unmatched: 3. This CDR3 reads CASSAGTGGYEQYF. CDR3 coding DNA: TGCGCCAGCAGCGCCGGGACAGGGGGCTACGAGCAGTACTTC.

The V and J genes are TRBV14 and TRBJ1-2; 7 bases map to TRBD1. V gave up 4 bases and J gave up 1 base; unmatched junction bases: 3. Per the germline V gene, CDR1 is SGHDN and CDR2 is FVKESK. The CDR3 extends over 14 amino acids. The CDR3 DNA follows: TGTGCCAGCAGCCCAGGGGGGTATAACTATGGCTACACCTTC. Translating it yields CASSPGGYNYGYTF. Looking up the rest from reference TRBV14 and TRBJ1-2 gives the full variable domain: EAGVTQFPSHSVIEKGQTVTLRCDPISGHDNLYWYRRVMGKEIKFLLHFVKESKQDESGMPNNRFLAERTGGTYSTLKVQPAELEDSGVYFCASSPGGYNYGYTFGSGTRLTVV.

The V call is TRBV14, the J call TRBJ1-1, with 8 bases identical to TRBD1. Looked up from germline, CDR1 is SGHDN and CDR2 is FVKESK. With 2 bases clipped from V and 5 bases from J, the junction kept 4 bases outside the gene matches. The CDR3 is 14 residues long. CDR3 nucleotide sequence: TGTGCCAGCAGCCAACAGGGGGCGAGGACTGAAGCTTTCTTT. It translates to CASSQQGARTEAFF.

This chain uses TRBV7-2 with TRBJ2-3, with D possibly matching TRBD2 (5 bases). Germline-derived CDR1 and CDR2 are SGHTA and FQGNSA. The CDR3 length is 12 residues. V dropped 5 bases and J dropped 4 bases, with 7 bases sitting between them. This CDR3 is CASSVGADTQYF. CDR3 sequence (DNA): TGTGCCAGCAGCGTCGGGGCAGATACGCAGTATTTT.

This clone was counted once. The V gene is TRBV11-2, the J gene TRBJ1-6; perhaps TRBD1 as D (6 bases). Trimming cost V 5 bases and J 4 bases, with 18 bases left between them. This CDR3 contains 17 residues. Germline CDR1 and CDR2: SGHAT and FQNNGV. The CDR3 reads CASSLTLTGDYNSPLHF. The CDR3 nucleotides are TGTGCCAGCAGCCTTACGTTGACAGGCGATTATAATTCACCCCTCCACTTT.

The V and J genes are TRBV2 and TRBJ2-3; 9 bases map to TRBD2. From germline, CDR1 is SNHLY and CDR2 FYNNEI. V was clipped by 7 bases and J by 5 bases; unmatched bases: 10. This CDR3 region has 15 residues. The CDR3 region has the DNA TGTGCCAGCAACCGAGGGGCGGGGGGGATAGATACGCAGTATTTT. Translated: CASNRGAGGIDTQYF.

Only a few counts were recorded for this clone. V gene TRBV19 combines with J gene TRBJ2-5, with D possibly matching TRBD1 (5 bases). Trimming left V 10 bases short and J 4 bases short, with 16 bases between. Per the germline V gene, CDR1 is LNHDA and CDR2 is SQIVND (reference sequence). This CDR3 region has 13 residues. This CDR3 is CAINPPGRETQYF. The CDR3 nucleotides read TGTGCCATTAACCCACCAGGGCGAGAGACCCAGTACTTC.

V is TRBV29-1 and J is TRBJ1-4, with D possibly matching TRBD1 (6 bases). CDR3 length equals 14 residues. Germline V gene sequence: CDR1 SQVTM, CDR2 ANQGSEA. Trimming took 6 bases from V and 0 from J, leaving 11 bases between them. The CDR3 spells CSVSDSATNEKLFF. Written as DNA, the CDR3 is TGCAGCGTATCGGACAGTGCAACTAATGAAAAACTGTTTTTT.

V and J are TRBV4-3 and TRBJ2-7; possible D gene TRBD1, 5 bases. Trimming stripped 0 bases from V and 2 bases from J, with 11 bases between. The CDR3 is made up of 15 amino acids. Germline V CDR1 and CDR2: LGHNA, YSLEER. The CDR3 sequence: CASSQDLSRAYEQYF. For the CDR3, the DNA is TGCGCCAGCAGCCAAGATCTCTCCAGGGCCTACGAGCAGTACTTC.

This clone was detected only once. CDR3: CSVREDLAPQISQYF. In DNA, the CDR3 is TGCAGCGTTAGGGAGGACCTAGCACCACAGATATCGCAGTATTTT. The gene calls are TRBV29-1 and TRBJ2-3; maybe TRBD2 (6 bases). In germline, CDR1 is SQVTM, CDR2 ANQGSEA. The V end was cut by 5 bases, the J end by 10 bases, with 25 bases between. The CDR3 contains 15 residues.

This clone was seen once. This chain joins TRBV3-1 (or the pseudogene TRBV3-2) and TRBJ2-7; tentatively, D is TRBD1 (5 bases). In germline, CDR1 is LGHDT, CDR2 YNNKEL (reference sequence). The CDR3 has 15 residues. With 4 bases removed from V and 2 bases from J, the gap between germline ends came to 15 bases. CDR3 region: CASSLGDAGTYEQYF. For the CDR3, the DNA is TGTGCCAGCAGCCTTGGGGATGCAGGGACCTACGAGCAGTACTTC.

This sequence joins TRBV12-2 and TRBJ1-1; no check of the table's D call, TRBD1, against the DNA was made. TRBV12-2 is described as a pseudogene. The CDR3 runs 19 residues. CDR3 residues: CASRLACEREGQMNTEAFF. DNA for the CDR3: TGTGCAAGTCGCTTAGCGTGCGAGAGAGAGGGACAGATGAACACTGAAGCTTTCTTT.